The next 3 T cell receptor beta chains were all read from a single sample in a study of CD8+ T cells in alopecia areata. Treatment defined: oral pan-JAK inhibitor, 5-10 mg twice daily. RNA extraction and reverse transcription yielded cDNA as sequencing template. Only in-frame clones appear in the TCRdb table, and some are missing; sequencing was by immunoSEQ multiplex PCR. The sample lists 90,000 to 120,000 clones; roughly 84% were seen once. The source material was CD8+ T cells sorted from blood, sampled at week 24, from a patient treated with tofacitinib. These TCRs come from a human donor with alopecia areata.

The V gene is TRBV11-2, the J gene TRBJ1-2; TRBD1 might be the D (5 bases). In germline, CDR1 is SGHAT, CDR2 FQNNGV. V was cut by 5 bases and J by 2 bases, with 15 bases left in between. This CDR3 is built from 15 residues. The CDR3: CASSLTRVGNYGYTF. The DNA of the CDR3 is TGTGCCAGCAGCCTAACCAGGGTTGGCAACTATGGCTACACCTTC.

The chain employs TRBV4-3 and TRBJ1-2; 7 positions agree with TRBD1. This CDR3 contains 15 residues. Trimming removed 4 bases from V and 0 bases from J; junction bases left unmatched: 5. Germline assignment: CDR1 LGHNA and CDR2 YSLEER. CDR3 sequence (DNA): TGCGCCAGCAGCCTCGGACAGGCCTCTAACTATGGCTACACCTTC. Protein product: CASSLGQASNYGYTF.

The chain links TRBV4-1 to TRBJ1-2; D might be TRBD1 (5 bases). The V gene lost 0 bases and the J gene lost 0 bases, with 11 bases spanning the gap. Germline V gene lookup returns CDR1 MGHRA and CDR2 YSYEKL. The CDR3 runs 16 residues. This CDR3 reads CASSQEAQVANYGYTF. The CDR3 DNA follows: TGCGCCAGCAGCCAAGAAGCACAGGTCGCTAACTATGGCTACACCTTC.